The 7 T cell receptor beta chains presented below share a single source sample, sequenced in a study of shared clonotypes between healthy human individuals. TCRdb's table, derived via immunoSEQ multiplex PCR, lists solely in-frame clones and lacks some. The sample holds 950,000 to 1,100,000 clones, about 74% seen once. Sample: memory CD4+ T cells sorted from blood. Indicated subset: CD45RA-negative fraction. These receptors all come from a young man in good health.

The V call is TRBV6-1, the J call TRBJ2-5; tentative D call: TRBD2 (7 bases). Germline V gives CDR1 MNHNS, CDR2 SASEGT. The germline V and J ends were trimmed by 7 bases and 4 bases, with 16 bases remaining between them. The CDR3 runs 14 residues. The CDR3 sequence: CASKVGGGGETQYF. CDR3 nucleotide sequence: TGTGCCAGCAAAGTGGGCGGGGGCGGAGAGACCCAGTACTTC.

J is TRBJ1-1 and V is TRBV7-2; no reliable D call. Germline V CDR1 and CDR2: SGHTA, FQGNSA. CDR3 length: 13 residues. Deletions cut 1 base from V and 10 bases from J, with 13 bases between. The CDR3 here is CASSLGMIRGAFF. The CDR3 DNA reads TGTGCCAGCAGCTTAGGCATGATAAGAGGAGCTTTCTTT. Full variable domain (missing parts from reference TRBV7-2 and TRBJ1-1): GAGVSQSPSNKVTEKGKDVELRCDPISGHTALYWYRQSLGQGLEFLIYFQGNSAPDKSGLPSDRFSAERTGGSVSTLTIQRTQQEDSAVYLCASSLGMIRGAFFGQGTRLTVV.

With respect to this clone: Other DNA sequences in the same sample also yield this CDR3. This sequence joins TRBV5-1 and TRBJ1-4; 8 bases align to TRBD1. The trim removed 4 bases at V and 5 bases at J, leaving 4 bases unmatched. Per germline, CDR1 SGHRS and CDR2 YFSETQ. CDR3 size: 14 residues. The CDR3 DNA reads as TGCGCCAGCAGCCCAGGGACAGGAAATGAAAAACTGTTTTTT. Its protein product is CASSPGTGNEKLFF.

This chain connects TRBV25-1 to TRBJ2-1; tentative D call: TRBD1 (6 bases). CDR3 length: 14 residues. Per the germline V gene, CDR1 is MGHDK and CDR2 is SYGVNS. Between the trimmed V and J ends, which lost 3 bases and 5 bases, there was a span of 11 bases. The CDR3 is CASSDPGQNNEQFF. The CDR3 nucleotides are TGTGCCAGCAGTGACCCAGGACAGAACAATGAGCAGTTCTTC. The full variable domain, in which reference TRBV25-1 and TRBJ2-1 provide the parts outside the CDR3, is EADIYQTPRYLVIGTGKKITLECSQTMGHDKMYWYQQDPGMELHLIHYSYGVNSTEKGDLSSESTVSRIRTEHFPLTLESARPSHTSQYLCASSDPGQNNEQFFGPGTRLTVL.

This clone was seen repeatedly, ten times or more. The chain combines TRBV4-3 with TRBJ1-5; D is uncertain. This CDR3 contains 14 residues. V was trimmed by 0 bases and J by 7 bases, leaving 10 bases between them. Germline loops: CDR1 LGHNA, CDR2 YSLEER. CDR3 sequence (DNA): TGCGCCAGCAGCCAAGATCTAGGGAGGCAGCCCCAGCATTTT. This gives the protein CASSQDLGRQPQHF.

The chain links TRBV5-6 to TRBJ1-2; D uncertain. Looked up from germline, CDR1 is SGHDT and CDR2 is YYEEEE. The CDR3 has 13 amino acids. Deletions cut 0 bases from V and 7 bases from J, with 10 bases between. The CDR3 bases are TGTGCCAGCAGCTTGGCCGGGCGCGGTGGCTACACCTTC. Protein: CASSLAGRGGYTF.

As for this clone: The same CDR3 can be traced to other DNA sequences in this sample. The chain joins TRBV10-3 to TRBJ2-7, with no clear D. The germline CDR1 and CDR2 sequences are ENHRY and SYGVKD. The CDR3 spans 13 residues. Trimming pared 6 bases from V and 0 bases from J, leaving 9 bases between. DNA for the CDR3: TGTGCCATCAGCCGCCCTGGCTCCTACGAGCAGTACTTC. Protein sequence: CAISRPGSYEQYF.